The present TCR beta chain was sequenced within a study of CD4 T cells in relation to SARS-CoV-2 and coronaviruses. Overall study context: PBMCs were cultured with antigen for around nine days before TCR beta sequencing. Shared crossreactive spike epitopes were mapped to their HLA restriction. Controls used an HIV-1 Nef peptide pool or no peptide.

Germline CDR1 reads SSHAT; CDR2 reads FNYEAQ (reference sequence). The CDR3 extends over 13 amino acids. V lost 5 bases and J lost 0, with 8 bases in between. Before the COVID-19 pandemic, during about 2010-2019, CD4+ T cells were taken from unexposed donors. Isolation of CD4+ T cells took place after roughly nine days in culture. As cell numbers allowed, unexposed-donor CD4+ T cells faced SARS-CoV-2 S/N and four cold-coronavirus spikes. This clone showed up just a few times. Its antigen remains unknown. Profiled with immunoSEQ multiplex PCR; TCRdb holds only in-frame clones, not every one. The sample has 20,000 or so clones, around 72% seen once.

The chain uses TRBV7-7 and TRBJ2-7; D perhaps matches TRBD1 (6 bases). The sequencing input was CD4+ T cells from PBMCs, cultured in vitro. This sequence originates from a human donor in good health. The chain's CDR3 is CASSRDISYEQYF. In DNA, the CDR3 is TGTGCCAGCAGCAGGGACATCTCCTACGAGCAGTACTTC.